A single T cell receptor (beta chain) is shown here with its context. This clone has ten or more counts. It lacks a known antigen. Nothing much larger sits one base from this clone, and base qualities are not available. This record comes from a study of beta chain features in type 1 diabetes (dated by TCRdb to 2016 to 2019). Looking at the study overall: No differences in mean age, gender distribution, total cell number or subset yield were found between patients and healthy donors. Regulatory and stem cell-like memory subsets were obtained from only 8 patients and roughly eight healthy donors, while naive and central memory subsets were obtained from all 30 or so donors. A total of about 99,000,000 sorted cells were examined across all samples, and RNA yield correlated strongly with the number of cells per subset. The study compared the TCRB repertoires of sorted circulating CD4+ T cell subsets in recently diagnosed type 1 diabetes patients with those in matched healthy donors.

The High Capacity cDNA Reverse Transcription Kit was used to reverse transcribe all of the isolated RNA, meaning that expressed TCRB transcripts were what got sequenced. Deep immunoSEQ sequencing was applied to naive, central memory and regulatory T cell samples, giving an average of roughly 3.3 million total reads per sample. After sorted cells were lysed in RLT buffer, RNA was extracted with DNase-treated RNeasy Micro or Mini kits, with the choice depending on cell number. To prevent cross-contamination, each cell subset was processed individually, whereas patient and healthy donor samples were processed jointly. The immunoSEQ multiplex PCR was used to amplify TCRB sequences from cDNA, generating 87-bp fragments that spanned the CDR3 region. Sequencing of the amplicons was performed on the Illumina HiSeq platform. The original pipeline was this. Synthetic template baselines were used to correct PCR bias computationally, reads within Hamming distance 2 were collapsed, and singletons that could not be merged were discarded. Reads were aligned against IMGT so that V, D and J genes, CDR3 length and insertions or deletions at six rearrangement sites could be assigned. Within each subset, clonotype counts were normalized to sorted cell number, and only after that were true diversity and Gini coefficients computed with the tcR R package. Repertoire sharing was quantified using the overlap coefficient calculated on TCRB nucleotide sequences. In its TCRdb copy, this immuneACCESS table keeps in-frame sequences only and misses some clones. Where compared with another copy, unresolved V genes explain less than half of these, and the others have no known cause. V and J calls and clone size are those listed in that table; D and trimming were worked out from the DNA. In all, the sample holds about 160,000 clones, and almost 8% of those were seen once. Approximately 0.5% of the sample is taken by the ten largest.

Each donor gave one peripheral blood draw, averaging approximately 0.12 L, which was collected into heparinised tubes. Using a panel that included CD45RO, CCR7, CD25, CD127, CD95 and CD27, naive, central memory, regulatory and stem cell-like memory CD4+ T cells were sorted on a BD FACSAria II. A purity above 95% was achieved for all sorted populations. PBMCs were isolated immediately by Lymphoprep density gradient centrifugation and stained directly without culture. Samples were stained and sorted in pairs, with one healthy donor and one patient per experiment, so that batch effects were minimized. The paper as a whole reports these results and caveats: Shorter templates might be favored by PCR, yet because patient and control samples were amplified and corrected together, any such skew would affect both groups equally. In all four CD4+ subsets, TCRB CDR3 length was moderately but significantly shorter in type 1 diabetes patients. Because the HLA sub-analyses included only small numbers of individuals, any influence of HLA type on TCRB rearrangement was left unresolved. Fewer insertions and more nucleotide deletions at VDJ recombination sites were observed in patients with type 1 diabetes, implying thymic rearrangement abnormalities. The naive, central memory and regulatory TCRB repertoires appeared to resemble one another more closely among patients than among healthy donors. Because cDNA rather than genomic DNA was sequenced, highly expressing activated cells could have been over-represented, although no difference in activation and CD3 levels was found between groups.

Sequenced sample: central memory CD4+ T cells from blood. The sequence was obtained from a young man with type 1 diabetes.

CDR3 sequence: CASSKEAEAFF. The sequenced DNA: TGTGCCAGCAGCAAAGAAGCAGAAGCTTTCTTT. The receptor chain draws on TRBV21-1 and TRBJ1-1. TRBV21-1 is assigned pseudogene status. The CDR3 measures 11 amino acids from cysteine to phenylalanine. The CDR3 DNA has 33 bases and is translated from base 1.